This is a list of T cell receptor beta chains from one sample in a study of cytomegalovirus exposure and HLA in healthy donors. The repertoire was sequenced with immunoSEQ multiplex PCR; TCRdb's copy has only in-frame clones and lacks some. The profile shows 200,000 to 250,000 clones, roughly 88% of them singletons. Sequenced material: PBMCs. These receptors were obtained from a woman under 40 in good health and CMV-seropositive. Both conserved end residues are trimmed from each CDR3.

v_gene: TRBV11-2
CDR3aa: ASTLGTGLNQPQH

v_gene: TRBV18
CDR3aa: ASSLQEYDTEAF

v_gene: TRBV7-2
CDR3aa: ASSPSGTTDTQY

v_gene: TRBV7-2
CDR3aa: ASSLVFGQLSGNTIY

v_gene: TRBV11-2
CDR3aa: ASSFLVGYNEQF

v_gene: TRBV27
CDR3aa: ASSPKWGYGANVLT

v_gene: TRBV7-9
CDR3aa: ASSLSRRAGDTQY

v_gene: TRBV5-4
CDR3aa: ASSLGGARSYT

v_gene: TRBV6-6
CDR3aa: ASSPRSYEQY

v_gene: TRBV5-1
CDR3aa: ASSLEAGSNEKLF

v_gene: TRBV30
CDR3aa: AWTGIEAF

v_gene: TRBV2
CDR3aa: ASSEGGQPQH

v_gene: TRBV19
CDR3aa: ASSARLAGLQETQY

v_gene: TRBV18
CDR3aa: AATGENGGYT

v_gene: TRBV7-8
CDR3aa: ASSKTVSGSFVHEQY

v_gene: TRBV30
CDR3aa: AWSGGAYT

v_gene: TRBV5-1
CDR3aa: ASSWGTSGTGELF

v_gene: TRBV19
CDR3aa: ASSRQQGPYGYT

v_gene: TRBV6-7
CDR3aa: ASSYYRSYEQY